The rows below give T cell receptor beta chains drawn from one sample of a study of brain T cells in children with intractable seizures. Here immunoSEQ multiplex PCR was the method, and the copy in TCRdb shows in-frame clones only, minus some. Of over 95,000 clones detected, roughly 94% appear once; the ten largest clones hold 3.5% to 4%. The specimen was peripheral blood, collected at surgery. The receptors here all came from a boy in the first two years of life with hemimegalencephaly and intractable seizures. The CDR3 runs from the conserved cysteine through the conserved F or W. A D gene is named only where the DNA matches it firmly. Size is omitted from some rows. Given values are once, few, many or a class for expanded clones.

J gene	clone size	V gene	CDR3 length	D gene	CDR3 DNA	CDR3 protein
TRBJ2-5	-	TRBV10-2	15	-	TGCGCCAGCAGTGAGCCAGGACCCCTATGGGAGACCCAGTACTTC	CASSEPGPLWETQYF
TRBJ1-1	-	TRBV2	14	-	TGTGCCAGCAGTGAAGTAGGCTTGGGCACTGAAGCTTTCTTT	CASSEVGLGTEAFF
TRBJ2-4	-	TRBV7-2	18	-	TGTGCCAGCAGCTTAGGATCAGCATGGGATATAGCCAAAAACATTCAGTACTTC	CASSLGSAWDIAKNIQYF
TRBJ1-6	-	TRBV15	16	-	TGTGCCACCAGCTCTCGCCGGGGGAGCTATAATTCACCCCTCCACTTT	CATSSRRGSYNSPLHF
TRBJ1-6	-	TRBV7-9	16	-	TGTGCCAGCAGCTCCCCGGGAGGGAGGTACAATTCACCCCTCCACTTT	CASSSPGGRYNSPLHF
TRBJ2-7	-	TRBV9	13	-	TGTGCCAGCAGCGTATGGGCATTCGACGAGCAGTACTTC	CASSVWAFDEQYF
TRBJ2-7	-	TRBV7-2	12	-	TGTGCCAGCAGCTTAGTGAGGTACGAGCAGTACTTC	CASSLVRYEQYF
TRBJ2-7	-	TRBV11-3	15	TRBD2	TGTGCCAGCAGCTTAGAATCGGGGGGGGCCTACGAGCAGTACTTC	CASSLESGGAYEQYF
TRBJ2-7	-	TRBV7-9	15	-	TGTGCCAGCAGCTCAGGGACGGCTGGGACCTACGAGCAGTACTTC	CASSSGTAGTYEQYF
TRBJ2-7	-	TRBV19	16	TRBD2	TGTGCCAGTAGTATCGCGATAGCGGGAGCCGCCTACGAGCAGTACTTC	CASSIAIAGAAYEQYF
TRBJ2-1	-	TRBV28	12	-	TGTGCCAGCAGTTTGGCCGGGAGTGAGCAGTTCTTC	CASSLAGSEQFF
TRBJ2-3	-	TRBV28	12	-	TGTGCCAGCACCAGGGGCACAGATACGCAGTATTTT	CASTRGTDTQYF
TRBJ1-6	-	TRBV3-1/TRBV3-2	17	-	TGTGCCAGCAGCCAAGATCCCCTGAGCTCCTATAATTCACCCCTCCACTTT	CASSQDPLSSYNSPLHF
TRBJ2-5	-	TRBV28	15	-	TGTGCCAGCAGTTTATGGAGGAACAGGAAAGAGACCCAGTACTTC	CASSLWRNRKETQYF
TRBJ2-2	-	TRBV6-2/TRBV6-3	17	TRBD1	TGTGCCAGCAGTTACCCAAGGACAGGGTTGAACACCGGGGAGCTGTTTTTT	CASSYPRTGLNTGELFF
TRBJ1-1	-	TRBV10-1	14	-	TGCGCCAGCAGTGCCGGGACCGCGAACACTGAAGCTTTCTTT	CASSAGTANTEAFF
TRBJ1-2	-	TRBV28	15	-	TGTGCCAGCAGTTTCCTCCGACAGAGGGACTATGGCTACACCTTC	CASSFLRQRDYGYTF
TRBJ1-2	-	TRBV12-1	15	-	TGTGCCAGCAGCTTTGGCCGGAGGGGTGGCTATGGCTACACCTTC	CASSFGRRGGYGYTF
TRBJ2-7	-	TRBV19	15	TRBD2	TGTGCCAGTAGTGTGCTAGCGGGAGTGGGGTCCGAGCAGTACTTC	CASSVLAGVGSEQYF
TRBJ2-2	once	TRBV9	16	-	TGTGCCAGCAGCGTAGGGCCAGCGGGCTCGGGCGGGGAGCTGTTTTTT	CASSVGPAGSGGELFF
TRBJ1-5	-	TRBV6-5	15	TRBD1	TGTGCCAGCACCTCCGGGACAGGGGAAGGGCAGCCCCAGCATTTT	CASTSGTGEGQPQHF
TRBJ2-1	-	TRBV10-3	11	-	TGTGCCATCAGTGACTACAATGAGCAGTTCTTC	CAISDYNEQFF
TRBJ2-3	-	TRBV5-6	16	-	TGTGCCAGCAGCTCCCTCGCGGTCTCCTTGACAGATACGCAGTATTTT	CASSSLAVSLTDTQYF
TRBJ1-2	-	TRBV29-1	11	-	TGCAGCGTTGAAGAAAGGGTTGGCTACACCTTC	CSVEERVGYTF
TRBJ2-7	-	TRBV5-1	15	TRBD2	TGCGCCAGCAGCTTGGCTAGCGGGAGGGCCTACGAGCAGTACTTC	CASSLASGRAYEQYF
TRBJ1-1	-	TRBV5-6	14	-	TGTGCCAGCAGCCGGGGTTTTGTGAACACTGAAGCTTTCTTT	CASSRGFVNTEAFF
TRBJ2-1	-	TRBV5-1	13	-	TGCGCCAGCAGCTTGGGACGAGACAATGAGCAGTTCTTC	CASSLGRDNEQFF
TRBJ2-7	-	TRBV27	13	-	TGTGCCAGCAGTAGGGGGGCCGGCTACGAGCAGTACTTC	CASSRGAGYEQYF
TRBJ2-2	-	TRBV13	17	TRBD2	TGTGCCAGCAGCTCCCGGACTAGCGGGTCCAACACCGGGGAGCTGTTTTTT	CASSSRTSGSNTGELFF
TRBJ2-5	-	TRBV10-2	14	TRBD2	TGCGCCAGCAGTGAGCCGGGAGGCGGGGAGACCCAGTACTTC	CASSEPGGGETQYF
TRBJ2-7	once	TRBV27	14	TRBD2	TGTGCCAGCAGTCCGACTAGCGGGAGCTACGAGCAGTACTTC	CASSPTSGSYEQYF
TRBJ2-5	-	TRBV15	12	-	TGTGCCACCAGCAGAGTCAAAGAGACCCAGTACTTC	CATSRVKETQYF
TRBJ2-2	-	TRBV28	15	-	TGTGCCAGCACCAACCAGGGTAAAGACACCGGGGAGCTGTTTTTT	CASTNQGKDTGELFF
TRBJ2-1	-	TRBV7-9	11	-	TGTGCCAGCAGCTTGTTGTATGAGCAGTTCTTC	CASSLLYEQFF
TRBJ2-7	-	TRBV2	14	-	TGTGCCAGCAGTGAAGCTAGCGCGGACGGCGAGCAGTACTTC	CASSEASADGEQYF
TRBJ1-5	-	TRBV27	14	-	TGTGCCAGCAGTTTAGTTACAGGACATCAGCCCCAGCATTTT	CASSLVTGHQPQHF
TRBJ1-1	once	TRBV30	14	-	TGTGCCTGGAGTGGCAACGGCCAGAACACTGAAGCTTTCTTT	CAWSGNGQNTEAFF